The 29 T cell receptor beta chains below were found in one sample sequenced in a study of control samples from healthy donors and cancer patients. Assay used: immunoSEQ multiplex PCR; TCRdb lists only in-frame clones, some missing. The sample shows approximately 99,000 clones, 70% to 85% of them seen only once. The sequencing input was blood. Receptor source: a man younger than 35 in good health.

The chain employs TRBV18 and TRBJ2-7; TRBD1 matches at 7 bases. From germline, CDR1 is KGHSH and CDR2 LQKENI. The CDR3 runs to 14 residues. With 3 bases clipped from V and 2 bases from J, the junction kept 4 bases outside the gene matches. Here the CDR3 DNA reads TGTGCCAGCTCACCCTCGGGACAGCCCTACGAGCAGTACGTC. It is translated as CASSPSGQPYEQYV.

The chain is built from TRBV6-4 and TRBJ2-1; TRBD1 agrees at 8 bases. The CDR3 is 13 residues long. The germline gives CDR1 MRHNA, CDR2 SNTAGT. The junction had 10 bases not matched to a gene; V was cut back by 2 bases and J by 16 bases. The CDR3 bases are TGTGCCAGCAGTGACGCAAAGACGGGACAGGTATTCTTC. Amino acid sequence: CASSDAKTGQVFF.

In this sample, this clone turned up a few times. The chain recombines TRBV5-5 with TRBJ2-1; tentative D call: TRBD2 (5 bases). Germline values: CDR1 SGHKS, CDR2 YYEKEE (reference sequence). The V end lost 2 bases, the J end lost 4 bases, and 13 bases lay between the germline ends. The CDR3 spans 15 residues. The CDR3 loop is CASSLRDTLYNEQFF. The CDR3 DNA follows: TGTGCCAGCAGCTTACGGGATACTTTATACAATGAGCAGTTCTTC.

In this sample, this clone turned up a few times. The CDR3 DNA reads TGTGCCAGCAGTGAATGGGTAAGCACCTACGAGCAGTACGTC. This sequence encodes CASSEWVSTYEQYV. This rearrangement joins TRBV6-1 to TRBJ2-7; unclear D gene. CDR1 is MNHNS, CDR2 SASEGT, per germline. The germline V and J ends were trimmed by 2 bases and 2 bases, with 10 bases remaining between them. CDR3 length: 14 residues.

This chain connects TRBV6-5 to TRBJ2-5; 9 bases align to TRBD1. Germline loops: CDR1 MNHEY, CDR2 SVGAGI. V lost 0 bases and J lost 5; bases outside the gene matches: 4. The CDR3 runs to 15 residues. CDR3 in DNA: TGTGCCAGCAGTTACTCTATCGACAGGGGGGAGACCCAGTACTTC. As protein: CASSYSIDRGETQYF.

This clone occurred a few times. V usage is TRBV5-1 and J usage is TRBJ2-5, with TRBD2 matching over 9 bases. Germline V CDR1 and CDR2: SGHRS, YFSETQ. Trimming cost V 4 bases and J 5 bases; bases outside gene matches: 9. There are 15 residues in the CDR3. CDR3 in DNA: TGCGCCAGCAGCCCGAGCGGGGGGCAAGGGGAGACCCAGTACTTC. Protein: CASSPSGGQGETQYF. The complete variable domain, with remaining parts taken from reference TRBV5-1 and TRBJ2-5, reads KAGVTQTPRYLIKTRGQQVTLSCSPISGHRSVSWYQQTPGQGLQFLFEYFSETQRNKGNFPGRFSGRQFSNSRSEMNVSTLELGDSALYLCASSPSGGQGETQYFGPGTRLLVL.

This clone has just one count. V and J are TRBV4-3 and TRBJ2-5, with D unresolved. Trimming took off 2 bases at V and 2 bases at J, with 9 bases between the two ends. CDR3 size: 14 residues. The germline gives CDR1 LGHNA, CDR2 YSLEER. The CDR3 DNA reads as TGCGCCAGCAGCCAAAGGGCGTGGCAAGAGACCCAGTACTTC. As protein: CASSQRAWQETQYF.

CDR3 in amino acids: CASSNTGSTYEQYV. The CDR3 DNA is TGTGCCAGCAGCAACACCGGGTCCACCTACGAGCAGTACGTC. This rearrangement joins TRBV21-1 to TRBJ2-7; the table calls TRBD2, which could not be checked here. TRBV21-1 is noted as a pseudogene. The CDR3 has 14 amino acids.

The chain combines TRBV19 with TRBJ1-5; 10 nucleotides line up with TRBD1. Unmatched junction bases numbered 10, after V lost 6 bases and J lost 2 bases. CDR3 length equals 17 residues. CDR1 is LNHDA, CDR2 SQIVND, per germline (reference sequence). The CDR3 DNA follows: TGTGCCAGTAGCACCCGACAGGGGGCGGATGGCAATCAGCCCCAGCATTTT. As protein: CASSTRQGADGNQPQHF. Full variable domain (outside the CDR3, taken from reference TRBV19 and TRBJ1-5): DGGITQSPKYLFRKEGQNVTLSCEQNLNHDAMYWYRQDPGQGLRLIYYSQIVNDFQKGDIAEGYSVSREKKESFPLTVTSAQKNPTAFYLCASSTRQGADGNQPQHFGDGTRLSIL.

This clone showed up just a few times. CDR3 sequence reads: CASSPRDRGQNGELFF. The CDR3 DNA is TGTGCCAGCAGCCCCCGGGACAGGGGGCAAAACGGGGAGCTGTTTTTT. This chain uses TRBV6-6 with TRBJ2-2, with 12 bases fitting TRBD1. Germline V CDR1 and CDR2: MNHNY, SVGAGI (reference sequence). The V gene end was trimmed by 6 bases and the J gene end by 7 bases; junction bases not matched to a gene: 9. This CDR3 contains 16 residues.

Here the CDR3 reads CASGTGEVVTEAFF. The CDR3 nucleotides are TGCGCCAGCGGGACAGGGGAGGTGGTCACTGAAGCTTTCTTT. V is TRBV5-1 and J is TRBJ1-1; TRBD1 matches at 10 bases. Germline CDR1 and CDR2: SGHRS and YFSETQ. There are 14 residues in the CDR3. With V trimmed by 7 bases and J by 4 bases, 7 bases remained unmatched.

The J gene is TRBJ1-3, the V gene TRBV3-1 (or the pseudogene TRBV3-2); D is unclear. This CDR3 has 16 residues. Germline-derived CDR1 and CDR2 are LGHDT and YNNKEL (reference sequence). Trimming stripped 1 base from V and 0 bases from J, with 10 bases between. The CDR3 loop reads CASSQVRAYSGNTIYF. CDR3 DNA: TGTGCCAGCAGCCAAGTCAGAGCTTACTCTGGAAACACCATATATTTT.

V gene TRBV3-1 (or the pseudogene TRBV3-2) combines with J gene TRBJ1-6, with D tentatively TRBD1 (5 bases). V gave up 2 bases and J gave up 0 bases, with 17 bases separating them. The CDR3 length is 19 residues. CDR1 and CDR2 (germline): LGHDT, YNNKEL (reference sequence). The DNA for the CDR3 is TGTGCCAGCAGCCAATTTTTCGGGACGGATAGCTCCTATAATTCACCCCTCCACTTT. Translation gives CASSQFFGTDSSYNSPLHF.

V and J are TRBV5-6 and TRBJ2-7; D gene ambiguous. Germline V gives CDR1 SGHDT, CDR2 YYEEEE. CDR3 length equals 13 residues. V gave up 4 bases and J gave up 1 base, with 9 bases separating them. CDR3: CASSGVISYEQYF. The CDR3 nucleotides read TGTGCCAGCAGCGGGGTAATTTCCTACGAGCAGTACTTC.

This clone appeared a few times. The sample has other DNA sequences that encode this CDR3 too. V and J are TRBV19 and TRBJ2-7; no clear D gene. Germline CDR1 reads LNHDA; CDR2 reads SQIVND (reference sequence). The ends were cut back, 3 bases at V and 2 bases at J, with 8 bases in the middle. The CDR3 loop spans 13 amino acids. CDR3 nucleotides: TGTGCCAGTAGTATCACTGGGCCCTACGAGCAGTACTTC. It specifies CASSITGPYEQYF. The full variable domain, its missing parts supplied by reference TRBV19 and TRBJ2-7, is DGGITQSPKYLFRKEGQNVTLSCEQNLNHDAMYWYRQDPGQGLRLIYYSQIVNDFQKGDIAEGYSVSREKKESFPLTVTSAQKNPTAFYLCASSITGPYEQYFGPGTRLTVT.

This chain connects TRBV5-4 to TRBJ2-7; 8 bases map to TRBD2. The CDR3 loop spans 15 amino acids. Trimming at V came to 3 bases and at J to 6 bases, leaving 11 bases not matched to a gene. Germline assignment: CDR1 SGHNT and CDR2 YYREEE (reference sequence). The CDR3 protein is CASSSSRGGPFEQYF. DNA of the CDR3: TGTGCCAGCAGCTCCTCCCGGGGGGGCCCTTTCGAGCAGTACTTC. The full variable domain, with the rest looked up from reference TRBV5-4 and TRBJ2-7, is ETGVTQSPTHLIKTRGQQVTLRCSSQSGHNTVSWYQQALGQGPQFIFQYYREEENGRGNFPPRFSGLQFPNYSSELNVNALELDDSALYLCASSSSRGGPFEQYFGPGTRLTVT.

The chain carries TRBV7-9 and TRBJ1-1; D ambiguous. V dropped 4 bases and J dropped 0 bases, with 12 bases sitting between them. The CDR3 has 15 amino acids. The germline gives CDR1 SEHNR, CDR2 FQNEAQ (reference sequence). The CDR3 here is CASSSTGSLNTEAFF. In DNA, the CDR3 is TGTGCCAGCAGCTCGACCGGATCTTTGAACACTGAAGCTTTCTTT.

The chain combines TRBV2 with TRBJ1-5; 10 positions agree with TRBD1. The CDR3 sequence is 14 residues long. The germline CDR1 and CDR2 sequences are SNHLY and FYNNEI. Trimming cost V 6 bases and J 7 bases; bases outside gene matches: 6. The DNA of the CDR3 is TGTGCCAGCAGGGGGACAGGGGCTCGGCAGCCCCAGCATTTT. It encodes CASRGTGARQPQHF.

The V and J genes are TRBV7-8 and TRBJ1-2; D gene unclear. This CDR3 has 14 amino acids. Trimming stripped 5 bases from V and 7 bases from J, with 17 bases between. Germline V gene data show CDR1 as SGHVS and CDR2 as FQNEAQ. The CDR3 nucleotides are TGTGCCAGCAGCCCAAGAGTGTTTAGCGGTGGCTACACCTTC. Translation: CASSPRVFSGGYTF.

The chain has TRBV5-6 and TRBJ1-1; D ambiguous. There are 13 residues in the CDR3. V was shortened by 4 bases and J by 0 bases, with 7 bases between the two germline ends. Germline V lookup: CDR1 SGHDT, CDR2 YYEEEE. CDR3 loop: CASSVALNTEAFF. Here the CDR3 DNA reads TGTGCCAGCAGCGTTGCCCTGAACACTGAAGCTTTCTTT.

The rearrangement joins TRBV5-6 to TRBJ2-1, with D perhaps TRBD1 or TRBD2 (5 bases each). V was cut by 3 bases and J by 8 bases, with 15 bases left in between. Looked up from germline, CDR1 is SGHDT and CDR2 is YYEEEE. The CDR3 runs 14 residues. Here the CDR3 DNA reads TGTGCCAGCAGCTGGGGGAGTTTGGGCTATGAGCAGTTCTTC. Its translation is CASSWGSLGYEQFF.

This chain connects TRBV19 to TRBJ1-2; TRBD1 agrees at 7 bases. Germline V gene sequence: CDR1 LNHDA, CDR2 SQIVND (reference sequence). This CDR3 is built from 16 residues. V shed 4 bases, J shed 1 base, and the junction held 9 bases outside the gene matches. In nucleotides, the CDR3 is TGTGCCAGTAGTACCCCCACAGGGGAGCGTAACTATGGCTACACCTTC. Protein product: CASSTPTGERNYGYTF.

This chain links TRBV5-4 with TRBJ1-1, with D unresolved. V was pared by 0 bases and J by 3 bases, with 12 bases between. This CDR3 has 15 residues. Germline V gene lookup returns CDR1 SGHNT and CDR2 YYREEE (reference sequence). CDR3 region: CASSLETETHTEAFF. CDR3 nucleotide sequence: TGTGCCAGCAGCTTGGAAACAGAGACGCACACTGAAGCTTTCTTT.

V is TRBV4-3 and J is TRBJ1-3; D not certain. Looked up from germline, CDR1 is LGHNA and CDR2 is YSLEER. The length of the CDR3 is 16 residues. The V gene lost 0 bases and the J gene lost 0 bases, with 9 bases spanning the gap. The CDR3: CASSQDPLTSGNTIYF. CDR3 DNA: TGCGCCAGCAGCCAAGATCCCCTGACCTCTGGAAACACCATATATTTT.

This chain uses TRBV6-6 with TRBJ2-7, with D possibly being TRBD2 (7 bases). CDR3 size: 15 residues. Germline V gene lookup returns CDR1 MNHNY and CDR2 SVGAGI (reference sequence). The V end was cut by 2 bases, the J end by 7 bases, with 18 bases between. This chain's CDR3 is CASSYGGPRGWEQYV. CDR3 sequence (DNA): TGTGCCAGCAGTTACGGGGGCCCGCGGGGGTGGGAGCAGTACGTC.

The V call is TRBV10-1, the J call TRBJ2-3; either TRBD1 or TRBD2 may fit D (5 bases each). Trimming removed 2 bases at V and 6 bases at J, with 12 bases between. The V gene's germline CDR1 is WNHNN and CDR2 SYGVQD (reference sequence). The CDR3 extends over 14 amino acids. CDR3 region: CASSERDGVDTQYF. The CDR3 nucleotides are TGCGCCAGCAGTGAGCGGGACGGGGTGGATACGCAGTATTTT.

This sequence joins TRBV7-8 and TRBJ1-1, with D unclear. The CDR3 consists of 14 residues. From germline, CDR1 is SGHVS and CDR2 FQNEAQ. Trimming removed 5 bases from V and 3 bases from J, with 13 bases in between. Written as DNA, the CDR3 is TGTGCCAGCAGCCCACTAATGGTGTACACTGAAGCTTTCTTT. Translating gives CASSPLMVYTEAFF.

The chain couples TRBV4-2 to TRBJ1-5; 9 nucleotides agree with TRBD1. Germline lookup yields CDR1 LGHNA and CDR2 YNFKEQ. The CDR3 has 20 amino acids. J gave up 0 bases and V 0 bases, and 12 bases lay outside the gene matches. CDR3 sequence: CASSQDLAGQGPNSNQPQHF. CDR3 coding DNA: TGTGCCAGCAGCCAAGATCTCGCGGGACAGGGACCAAATAGCAATCAGCCCCAGCATTTT.

V is TRBV4-3 and J is TRBJ1-4; 11 nucleotides align to TRBD1. After removal of 3 bases from V and 5 bases from J, the junction contained 2 bases not matched to a gene. The germline gives CDR1 LGHNA, CDR2 YSLEER. This CDR3 comprises 15 residues. CDR3 sequence reads: CASSQGDRGNEKLFF. The CDR3 DNA reads TGCGCCAGCAGCCAGGGGGACAGGGGGAATGAAAAACTGTTTTTT.